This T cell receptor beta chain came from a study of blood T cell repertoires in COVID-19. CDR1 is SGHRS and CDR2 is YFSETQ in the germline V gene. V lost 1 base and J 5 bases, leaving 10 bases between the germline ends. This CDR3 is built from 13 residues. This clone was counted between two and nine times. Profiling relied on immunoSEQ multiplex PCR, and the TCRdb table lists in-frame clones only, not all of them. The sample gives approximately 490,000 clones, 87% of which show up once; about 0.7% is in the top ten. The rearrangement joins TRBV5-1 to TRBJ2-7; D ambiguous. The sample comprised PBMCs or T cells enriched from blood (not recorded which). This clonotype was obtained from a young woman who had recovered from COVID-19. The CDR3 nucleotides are TGCGCCAGCAGCTTGCCAGAAATTCACGAGCAGTACTTC. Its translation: CASSLPEIHEQYF.